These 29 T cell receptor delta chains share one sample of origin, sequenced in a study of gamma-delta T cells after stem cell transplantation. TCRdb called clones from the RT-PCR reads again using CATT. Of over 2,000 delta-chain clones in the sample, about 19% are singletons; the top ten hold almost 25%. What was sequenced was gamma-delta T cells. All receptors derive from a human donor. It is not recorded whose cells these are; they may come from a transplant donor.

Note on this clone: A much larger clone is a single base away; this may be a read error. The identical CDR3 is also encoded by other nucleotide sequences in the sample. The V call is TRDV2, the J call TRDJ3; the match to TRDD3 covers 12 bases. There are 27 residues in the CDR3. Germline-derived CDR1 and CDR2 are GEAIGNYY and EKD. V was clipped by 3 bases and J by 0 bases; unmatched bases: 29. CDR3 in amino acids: CACDPFLRGPYWGILPYSSWDTRQMFF. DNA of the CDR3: TGTGCCTGTGACCCCTTCCTGCGCGGTCCGTACTGGGGGATACTTCCCTATAGCTCCTGGGACACCCGACAGATGTTTTTC.

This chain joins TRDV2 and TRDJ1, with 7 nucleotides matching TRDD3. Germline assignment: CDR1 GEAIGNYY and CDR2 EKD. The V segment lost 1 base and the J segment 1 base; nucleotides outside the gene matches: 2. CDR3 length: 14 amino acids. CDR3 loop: CACDTLGGTDKLIF. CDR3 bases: TGTGCCTGTGACACGCTGGGGGGCACCGATAAACTCATCTTT.

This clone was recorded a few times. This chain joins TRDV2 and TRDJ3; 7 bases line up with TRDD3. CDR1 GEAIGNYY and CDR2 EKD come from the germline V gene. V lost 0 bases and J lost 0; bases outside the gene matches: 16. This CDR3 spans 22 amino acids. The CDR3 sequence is CACDTGGSLGAPSSWDTRQMFF. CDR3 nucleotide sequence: TGTGCCTGTGACACCGGAGGGTCGCTGGGGGCTCCAAGCTCCTGGGACACCCGACAGATGTTTTTC.

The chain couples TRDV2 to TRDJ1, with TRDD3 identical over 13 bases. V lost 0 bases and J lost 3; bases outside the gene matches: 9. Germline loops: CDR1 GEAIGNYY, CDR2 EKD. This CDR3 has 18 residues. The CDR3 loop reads CACDTPHWGIRQADKLIF. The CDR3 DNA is TGTGCCTGTGACACCCCTCACTGGGGGATACGACAGGCCGATAAACTCATCTTT.

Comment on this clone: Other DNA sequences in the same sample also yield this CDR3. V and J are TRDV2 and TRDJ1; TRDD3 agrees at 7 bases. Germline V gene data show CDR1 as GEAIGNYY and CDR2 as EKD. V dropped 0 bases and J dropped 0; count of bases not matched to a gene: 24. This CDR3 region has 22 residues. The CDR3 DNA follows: TGTGCCTGTGACACCGTGCCGATCAGTACTGGGGCACTGAAAATGTACACCGATAAACTCATCTTT. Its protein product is CACDTVPISTGALKMYTDKLIF.

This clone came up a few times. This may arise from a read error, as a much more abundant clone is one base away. The CDR3 DNA is TGTGCTCTTGGGGGCCTTCCTCTTAAACACATCTTT. It codes for CALGGLPLKHIF. The V and J genes are TRDV1 and TRDJ1; TRDD2 aligns across 7 bases. The germline CDR1 and CDR2 sequences are TSWWSYY and QGS. The CDR3 totals 12 residues.

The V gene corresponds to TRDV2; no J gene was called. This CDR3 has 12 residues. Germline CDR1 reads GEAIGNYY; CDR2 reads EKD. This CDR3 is CACDTKGPSLFF. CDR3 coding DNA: TGTGCCTGTGACACCAAAGGTCCCTCCCTCTTCTTC.

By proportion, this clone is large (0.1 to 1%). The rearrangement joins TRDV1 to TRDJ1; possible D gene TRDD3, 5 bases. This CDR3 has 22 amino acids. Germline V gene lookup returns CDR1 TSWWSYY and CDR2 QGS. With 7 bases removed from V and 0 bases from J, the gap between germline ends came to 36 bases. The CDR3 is CALDDRGGSSGAGGFYTDKLIF. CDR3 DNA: TGTGCTCTTGATGATAGGGGAGGGAGCTCCGGAGCGGGGGGCTTTTACACCGATAAACTCATCTTT.

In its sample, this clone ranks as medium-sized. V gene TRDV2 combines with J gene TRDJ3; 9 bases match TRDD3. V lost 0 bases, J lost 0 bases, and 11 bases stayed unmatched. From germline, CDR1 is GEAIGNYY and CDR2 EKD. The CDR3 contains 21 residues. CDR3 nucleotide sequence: TGTGCCTGTGACACCGAGAGGGGGATACCCCTAAGCTCCTGGGACACCCGACAGATGTTTTTC. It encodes CACDTERGIPLSSWDTRQMFF.

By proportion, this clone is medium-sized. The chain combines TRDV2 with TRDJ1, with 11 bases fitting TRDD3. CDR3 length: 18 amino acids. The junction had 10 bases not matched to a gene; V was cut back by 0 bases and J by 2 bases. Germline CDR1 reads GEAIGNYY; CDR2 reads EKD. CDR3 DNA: TGTGCCTGTGACACCCTATTGGGGGATACGCAGGGAACCGATAAACTCATCTTT. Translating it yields CACDTLLGDTQGTDKLIF.

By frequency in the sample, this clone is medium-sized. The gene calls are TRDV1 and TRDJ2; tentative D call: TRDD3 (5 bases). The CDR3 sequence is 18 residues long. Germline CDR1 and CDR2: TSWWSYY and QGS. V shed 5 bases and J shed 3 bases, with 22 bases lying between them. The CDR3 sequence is CALGTFRKYWRVTAQLFF. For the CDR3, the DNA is TGTGCTCTTGGGACTTTCCGAAAGTACTGGAGAGTGACAGCACAACTCTTCTTT.

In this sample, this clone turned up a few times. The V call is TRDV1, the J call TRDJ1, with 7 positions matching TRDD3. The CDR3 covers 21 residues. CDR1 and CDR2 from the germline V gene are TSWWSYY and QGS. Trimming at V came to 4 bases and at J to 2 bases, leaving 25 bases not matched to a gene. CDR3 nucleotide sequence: TGTGCTCTTGGGGCGAGGGGTCTTTACGGGTACTGGGGCCACGGGACCGATAAACTCATCTTT. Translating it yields CALGARGLYGYWGHGTDKLIF.

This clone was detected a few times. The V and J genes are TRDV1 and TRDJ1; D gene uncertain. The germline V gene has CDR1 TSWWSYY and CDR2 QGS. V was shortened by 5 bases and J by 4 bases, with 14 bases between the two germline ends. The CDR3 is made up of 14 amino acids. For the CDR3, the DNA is TGTGCTCTTGGGCCCTCGTTGGGTCGCGATAAACTCATCTTT. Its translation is CALGPSLGRDKLIF.

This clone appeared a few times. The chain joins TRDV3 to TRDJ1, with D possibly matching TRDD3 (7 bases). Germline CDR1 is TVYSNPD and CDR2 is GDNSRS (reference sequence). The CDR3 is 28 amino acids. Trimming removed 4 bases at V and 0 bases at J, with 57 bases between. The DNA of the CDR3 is TGTGCCTCCTCGGGATGGAATGGCCTTCCCCAGTCCCTTACTGGGGAACTACCAAACTGGGTGTACACCGATAAACTCATCTTT. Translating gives CASSGWNGLPQSLTGELPNWVYTDKLIF.

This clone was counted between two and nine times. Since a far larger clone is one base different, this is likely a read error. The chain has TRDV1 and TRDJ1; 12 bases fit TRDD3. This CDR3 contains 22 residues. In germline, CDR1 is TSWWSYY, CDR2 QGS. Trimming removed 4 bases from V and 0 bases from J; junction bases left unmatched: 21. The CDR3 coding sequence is TGTGCTCTTGGGGTCCTGCTTCCTAAGCAACTACTGGGGGATACCTACACCGATAAACTCATCTTT. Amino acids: CALGVLLPKQLLGDTYTDKLIF.

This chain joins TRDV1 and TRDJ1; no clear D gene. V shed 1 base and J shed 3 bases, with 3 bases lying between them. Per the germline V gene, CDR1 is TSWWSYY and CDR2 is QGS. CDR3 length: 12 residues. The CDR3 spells CALGEQADKLIF. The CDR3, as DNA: TGTGCTCTTGGGGAACAAGCCGATAAACTCATCTTT.

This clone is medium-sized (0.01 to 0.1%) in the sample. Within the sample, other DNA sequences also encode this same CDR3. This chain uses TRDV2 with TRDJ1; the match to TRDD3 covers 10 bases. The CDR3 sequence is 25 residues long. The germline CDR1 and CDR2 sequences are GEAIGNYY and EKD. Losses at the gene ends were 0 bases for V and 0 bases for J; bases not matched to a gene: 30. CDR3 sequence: CACDTRVVSLYWGIRPHTYTDKLIF. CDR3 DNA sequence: TGTGCCTGTGACACCCGCGTTGTGTCCCTCTACTGGGGGATTCGACCTCATACTTACACCGATAAACTCATCTTT.

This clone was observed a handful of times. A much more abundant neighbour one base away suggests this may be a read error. The DNA for the CDR3 is TGTGCCTTATCCCCGTACTGGGGGGTGAGGGGCGATAAACTCATCTTT. It encodes CALSPYWGVRGDKLIF. The J gene is TRDJ1, the V gene TRDV3, with TRDD3 identical over 8 bases. Germline V gives CDR1 TVYSNPD, CDR2 GDNSRS (reference sequence). This CDR3 region has 16 residues. Trimming cost V 3 bases and J 4 bases; bases outside gene matches: 16.

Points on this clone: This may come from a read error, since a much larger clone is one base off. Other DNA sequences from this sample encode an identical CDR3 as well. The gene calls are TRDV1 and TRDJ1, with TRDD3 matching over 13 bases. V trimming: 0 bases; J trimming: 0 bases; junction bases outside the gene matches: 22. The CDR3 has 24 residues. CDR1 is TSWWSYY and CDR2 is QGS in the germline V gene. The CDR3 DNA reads TGTGCTCTTGGGGAACTCACCCTTGGGATTTACTGGGGGATACGCCGCCCGTACACCGATAAACTCATCTTT. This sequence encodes CALGELTLGIYWGIRRPYTDKLIF.

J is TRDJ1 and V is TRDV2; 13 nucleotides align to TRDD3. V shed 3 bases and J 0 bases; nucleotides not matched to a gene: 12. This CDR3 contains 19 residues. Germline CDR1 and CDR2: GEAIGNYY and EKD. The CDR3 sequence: CACDPLLGDTRRYTDKLIF. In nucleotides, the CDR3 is TGTGCCTGTGACCCTCTACTGGGGGATACGCGAAGGTACACCGATAAACTCATCTTT.

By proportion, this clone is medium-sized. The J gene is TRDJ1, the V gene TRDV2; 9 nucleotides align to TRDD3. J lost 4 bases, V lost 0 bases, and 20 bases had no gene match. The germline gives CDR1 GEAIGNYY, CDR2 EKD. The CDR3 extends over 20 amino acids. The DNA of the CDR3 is TGTGCCTGTGACACCGTTCTACGCCGGGGGATACAGGGACATGGCGATAAACTCATCTTT. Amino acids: CACDTVLRRGIQGHGDKLIF.

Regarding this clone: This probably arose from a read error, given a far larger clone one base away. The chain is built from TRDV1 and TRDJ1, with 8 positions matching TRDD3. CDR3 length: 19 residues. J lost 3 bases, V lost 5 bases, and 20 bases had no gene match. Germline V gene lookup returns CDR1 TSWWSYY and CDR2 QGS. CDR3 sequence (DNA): TGTGCTCTTGGGTTTAGCCTACCCTCGTACTGGGGGCTACCCGATAAACTCATCTTT. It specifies CALGFSLPSYWGLPDKLIF.

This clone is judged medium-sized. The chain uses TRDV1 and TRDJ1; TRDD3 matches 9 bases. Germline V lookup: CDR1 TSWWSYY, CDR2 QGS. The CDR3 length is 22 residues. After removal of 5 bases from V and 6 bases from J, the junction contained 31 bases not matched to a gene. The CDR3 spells CALGPNRILLWGIPRDAYKLIF. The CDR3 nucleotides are TGTGCTCTTGGGCCCAACCGCATCCTACTCTGGGGGATCCCTCGTGATGCCTATAAACTCATCTTT.

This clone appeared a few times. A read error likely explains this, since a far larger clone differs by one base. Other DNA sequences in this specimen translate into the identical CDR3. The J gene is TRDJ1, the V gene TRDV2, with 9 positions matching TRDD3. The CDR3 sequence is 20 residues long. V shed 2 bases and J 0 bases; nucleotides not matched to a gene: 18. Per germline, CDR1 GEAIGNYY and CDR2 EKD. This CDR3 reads CACDIPTFTGGNLYTDKLIF. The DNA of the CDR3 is TGTGCCTGTGACATCCCTACGTTTACTGGGGGAAACTTGTACACCGATAAACTCATCTTT.

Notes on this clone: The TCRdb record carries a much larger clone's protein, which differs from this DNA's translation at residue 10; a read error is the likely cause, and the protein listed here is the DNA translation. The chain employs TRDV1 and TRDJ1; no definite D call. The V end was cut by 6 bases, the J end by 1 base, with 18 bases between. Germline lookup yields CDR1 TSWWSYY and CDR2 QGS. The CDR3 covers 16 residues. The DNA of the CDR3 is TGTGCTCTTGGACCCCTGGCCCTATTCAGCACCGATAAACTCATCTTT. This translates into CALGPLALFSTDKLIF.

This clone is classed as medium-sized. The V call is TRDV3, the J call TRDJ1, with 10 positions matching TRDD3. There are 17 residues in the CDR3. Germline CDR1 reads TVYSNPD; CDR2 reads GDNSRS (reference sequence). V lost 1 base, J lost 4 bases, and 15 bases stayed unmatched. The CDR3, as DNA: TGTGCCTTTACCTATCCCGGATGGGGGATACTAAGCGATAAACTCATCTTT. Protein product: CAFTYPGWGILSDKLIF.

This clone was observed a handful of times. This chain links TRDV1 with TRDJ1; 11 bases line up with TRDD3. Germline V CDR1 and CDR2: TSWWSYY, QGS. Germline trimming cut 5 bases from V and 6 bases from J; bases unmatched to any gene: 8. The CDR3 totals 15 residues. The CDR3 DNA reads TGTGCTCTTGGGATCCCCCTACTGGGGGATAATAAACTCATCTTT. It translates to CALGIPLLGDNKLIF.

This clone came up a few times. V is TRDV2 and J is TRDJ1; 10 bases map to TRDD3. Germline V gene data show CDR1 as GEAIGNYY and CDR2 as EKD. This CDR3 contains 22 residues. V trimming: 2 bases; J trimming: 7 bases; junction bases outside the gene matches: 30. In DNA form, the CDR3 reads TGTGCCTGTGACATGGCCCCTTTACGTACTGGGGGATGGTTCGGGGTAGACGGTAAACTCATCTTT. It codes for CACDMAPLRTGGWFGVDGKLIF.

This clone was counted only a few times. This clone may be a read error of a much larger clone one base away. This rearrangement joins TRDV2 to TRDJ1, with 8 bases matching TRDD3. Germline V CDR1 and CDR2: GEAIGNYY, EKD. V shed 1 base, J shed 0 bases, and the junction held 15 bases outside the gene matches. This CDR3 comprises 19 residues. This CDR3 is CACDTISPTGGLYTDKLIF. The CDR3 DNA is TGTGCCTGTGACACAATCTCGCCTACTGGGGGCCTGTACACCGATAAACTCATCTTT.